This is a list of T cell receptor beta chains from one sample in a study of T cell responses to AZD1222 COVID-19 vaccine. The assay was immunoSEQ multiplex PCR, and TCRdb's table has in-frame clones only and misses some. Of more than 110,000 clones in the sample, almost 95% were seen once. The sample was peripheral blood, taken 28 days after the second AZD1222 dose. Receptors originate from an adult who received the AZD1222 COVID-19 vaccine. Both conserved end residues are part of each CDR3. D genes are given only for firm matches. Only some rows state a clone size, as once, few, many or a class for expanded clones.

NA	14	TRBV6-2/TRBV6-3	TRBJ2-7	TRBD1	CASSPPGTGDEQYF	TGTGCCAGCAGCCCCCCCGGGACAGGGGACGAGCAGTACTTC
few	16	TRBV15	TRBJ2-7	TRBD2	CATSRAGGGRAYEQYF	TGTGCCACCAGCAGAGCCGGTGGCGGGAGGGCCTACGAGCAGTACTTC
NA	15	TRBV6-1	TRBJ2-7	TRBD1	CASSDRDRASYEQYF	TGTGCCAGCAGTGATCGGGACAGGGCCTCCTACGAGCAGTACTTC
NA	15	TRBV28	TRBJ1-1	TRBD1	CASSSWTGGDTEAFF	TGTGCCAGCAGCTCATGGACAGGGGGGGACACTGAAGCTTTCTTT
NA	15	TRBV9	TRBJ2-1	NA	CASSVVLGDQSEQFF	TGTGCCAGCAGCGTAGTCTTAGGAGACCAGAGCGAGCAGTTCTTC
NA	17	TRBV5-1	TRBJ1-2	TRBD1	CASSLTTGALGPYGYTF	TGCGCCAGCAGCTTGACGACAGGGGCCCTAGGGCCCTATGGCTACACCTTC
NA	15	TRBV14	TRBJ2-1	TRBD2	CASSPTSAPYNEQFF	TGTGCCAGCAGCCCTACTAGCGCACCCTACAATGAGCAGTTCTTC
NA	13	TRBV28	TRBJ2-3	NA	CASSLSITDTQYF	TGTGCCAGCTCTTTGTCGATTACGGATACGCAGTATTTT
NA	15	TRBV6-5	TRBJ2-5	NA	CATSMGTPSQETQYF	TGTGCCACTTCGATGGGTACCCCGTCCCAAGAGACCCAGTACTTC
NA	15	TRBV10-3	TRBJ2-3	NA	CAISESGLQGNTQYF	TGTGCCATCAGTGAGTCGGGACTCCAGGGGAATACGCAGTATTTT
NA	15	TRBV11-3	TRBJ2-5	TRBD1	CASSRQGKEEETQYF	TGTGCCAGCAGCCGACAGGGGAAGGAGGAAGAGACCCAGTACTTC
NA	14	TRBV7-2	TRBJ2-7	TRBD2	CASSLSTSFYEQYF	TGTGCCAGCAGCTTGTCGACTAGCTTCTACGAGCAGTACTTC
NA	16	TRBV9	TRBJ2-2	NA	CASSVRSGPHTGELFF	TGTGCCAGCAGCGTACGAAGCGGGCCCCACACCGGGGAGCTGTTTTTT
once	15	TRBV14	TRBJ1-4	NA	CASSQAGSTNEKLFF	TGTGCCAGCAGCCAAGCGGGGTCAACTAATGAAAAACTGTTTTTT
NA	19	TRBV18	TRBJ2-7	TRBD2	CASSPLAGTSGSLSYEQYF	TGTGCCAGCTCACCATTAGCTGGGACTAGCGGGAGCCTCTCCTACGAGCAGTACTTC
NA	14	TRBV11-2	TRBJ2-7	TRBD1	CASSQGQGAYEQYF	TGTGCCAGCAGCCAGGGACAGGGGGCATACGAGCAGTACTTC
NA	14	TRBV28	TRBJ1-4	NA	CASSFSGAREKLFF	TGTGCCAGCAGTTTCTCGGGGGCTAGGGAAAAACTGTTTTTT
NA	12	TRBV14	TRBJ2-5	NA	CASSQGVETQYF	TGTGCCAGCAGCCAAGGGGTGGAGACCCAGTACTTC
NA	15	TRBV4-1	TRBJ2-7	TRBD2	CASSQEGTSGYEQYF	TGCGCCAGCAGCCAGGAGGGGACTAGCGGCTACGAGCAGTACTTC
NA	11	TRBV14	TRBJ1-1	NA	CASSRNTEAFF	TGTGCCAGCAGCCGCAACACTGAAGCTTTCTTT
NA	14	TRBV9	TRBJ2-3	NA	CASSLQEHPDTQYF	TGTGCCAGCAGCCTTCAGGAACATCCAGATACGCAGTATTTT
NA	15	TRBV7-9	TRBJ1-3	TRBD1	CASSSSGTGGNTIYF	TGTGCCAGCAGCTCTTCCGGGACAGGGGGAAACACCATATATTTT
NA	14	TRBV6-6	TRBJ1-3	TRBD1	CASTGGQGGNTIYF	TGTGCCAGCACTGGGGGACAGGGGGGAAACACCATATATTTT
NA	15	TRBV7-6	TRBJ1-1	NA	CASSPRGERGTEAFF	TGTGCCAGCAGCCCTCGTGGGGAAAGGGGAACTGAAGCTTTCTTT
NA	14	TRBV28	TRBJ2-4	NA	CASRPGVAKNIQYF	TGTGCCAGCAGACCGGGGGTAGCCAAAAACATTCAGTACTTC
NA	16	TRBV11-2	TRBJ2-1	NA	CASSLVGGTVYNEQFF	TGTGCCAGCAGCTTAGTGGGAGGGACAGTTTACAATGAGCAGTTCTTC
NA	21	TRBV13	TRBJ2-1	NA	CASSASFEPVGGGPRNNEQFF	TGTGCCAGCAGCGCCAGTTTTGAGCCAGTAGGTGGGGGACCGAGAAACAATGAGCAGTTCTTC
NA	14	TRBV2	TRBJ1-1	NA	CASSERGVRTEAFF	TGTGCCAGCAGTGAACGTGGGGTGCGCACTGAAGCTTTCTTT
once	15	TRBV9	TRBJ1-4	NA	CASSVDRGANEKLFF	TGTGCCAGCAGCGTAGATAGAGGGGCTAATGAAAAACTGTTTTTT
NA	14	TRBV27	TRBJ2-2	NA	CASSLRLNTGELFF	TGTGCCAGCAGTTTAAGGCTAAACACCGGGGAGCTGTTTTTT
NA	15	TRBV6-6	TRBJ2-7	TRBD1	CASSPRDRGTYEQYF	TGTGCCAGCAGTCCCCGGGACAGGGGTACCTACGAGCAGTACTTC
NA	16	TRBV7-6	TRBJ2-2	NA	CASSEQLQGNTGELFF	TGTGCCAGCAGCGAACAACTACAGGGTAACACCGGGGAGCTGTTTTTT
NA	15	TRBV28	TRBJ1-1	NA	CASSLWTDHNTEAFF	TGTGCCAGCAGTTTATGGACCGACCATAACACTGAAGCTTTCTTT
NA	13	TRBV12-3/TRBV12-4	TRBJ1-1	NA	CASSLGGTTEAFF	TGTGCCAGCAGTTTAGGGGGGACCACTGAAGCTTTCTTT
NA	14	TRBV5-6	TRBJ2-7	NA	CASSLRNRPYEQYF	TGTGCCAGCAGCTTGCGAAACAGACCCTACGAGCAGTACTTC
once	16	TRBV7-2	TRBJ1-6	NA	CASSLGIGGRGSPLHF	TGTGCCAGCAGCTTAGGCATTGGGGGGCGCGGCTCACCCCTCCACTTT
NA	14	TRBV18	TRBJ1-5	TRBD1	CASSPTGVGQPQHF	TGTGCCAGCTCACCTACAGGGGTAGGGCAGCCCCAGCATTTT
NA	15	TRBV2	TRBJ1-5	NA	CASSDAGDSNQPQHF	TGTGCCAGCAGTGATGCAGGGGATAGCAATCAGCCCCAGCATTTT
NA	17	TRBV4-2	TRBJ2-3	TRBD2	CASSQEASGSTADTQYF	TGTGCCAGCAGCCAAGAAGCTAGCGGGAGTACCGCAGATACGCAGTATTTT
NA	14	TRBV18	TRBJ1-1	NA	CASSQRDVNTEAFF	TGTGCCAGCTCACAAAGGGATGTGAACACTGAAGCTTTCTTT
NA	14	TRBV5-1	TRBJ2-1	TRBD2	CASSYGLGYNEQFF	TGCGCCAGCAGCTACGGACTAGGGTACAATGAGCAGTTCTTC
NA	16	TRBV28	TRBJ2-1	TRBD2	CASSMTSGSIHNEQFF	TGTGCCAGCAGCATGACTAGCGGGAGTATCCACAATGAGCAGTTCTTC
NA	16	TRBV9	TRBJ2-5	NA	CASSPHLRDNQETQYF	TGTGCCAGCAGCCCCCACCTCCGGGACAACCAAGAGACCCAGTACTTC